A single sample is the source of the 24 T cell receptor beta chains below, sequenced in a study of molecular identifiers for immune sequencing clone quantification (dated by TCRdb to between 2017 and 2018). Libraries were constructed by PCR. These reads were obtained on an Illumina HiSeq 4000. TCRdb redid the processing of the public reads, applying fastp at Q25 and MiXCR, and retained in-frame beta chains. Rows matching on CDR3 protein sequence are summarized as one entry with the most common DNA and genes. The table for this sample lists approximately 670,000 distinct CDR3 sequences; nearly 20% of them were counted only once. The ten biggest clones cover around 0.9% of the sample. The sequencing sample was made of naive CD8+ T cells from blood, with Jurkat cell RNA spiked in. The cell subset or site label on this specimen signifies: FACS-sorted CD8+CD4-CCR7+CD45RA+ naive T cells. These receptors all come from a human donor in good health. Some libraries in this study had Jurkat cell RNA spiked in.

The chain has TRBV29-1 and TRBJ2-3; 7 positions agree with TRBD2. Germline loops: CDR1 SQVTM, CDR2 ANQGSEA. CDR3 length: 14 residues. Losses at the gene ends were 7 bases for V and 5 bases for J; bases not matched to a gene: 12. The CDR3 loop is CSALTWGEGDTQYF. CDR3 nucleotides: TGCAGCGCCCTCACATGGGGGGAGGGAGATACGCAGTATTTT.

This clonotype was seen repeatedly, ten times or more. V usage is TRBV2 and J usage is TRBJ2-3; D might be TRBD1 (8 bases). The CDR3 has 16 residues. V was pared by 2 bases and J by 3 bases, with 15 bases between. Per germline, CDR1 SNHLY and CDR2 FYNNEI. CDR3 bases: TGTGCCAGCAGTGAACAGCGGGACAGGAGTACAGATACGCAGTATTTT. Its translation is CASSEQRDRSTDTQYF.

This clonotype was counted at least ten times. The gene calls are TRBV27 and TRBJ2-3, with D uncertain. Trimming took off 3 bases at V and 3 bases at J, with 13 bases between the two ends. This CDR3 region has 15 residues. Germline values: CDR1 MNHEY, CDR2 SMNVEV (reference sequence). This CDR3 reads CASSFFSASTDTQYF. The CDR3 nucleotides are TGTGCCAGCAGTTTTTTCTCGGCGTCGACAGATACGCAGTATTTT.

In the case of this clonotype: A much larger clone lies a single base off, so this may be a read error. The rearrangement joins TRBV27 to TRBJ1-4, with D perhaps TRBD1 (6 bases). Germline values: CDR1 MNHEY, CDR2 SMNVEV (reference sequence). Deletions cut 2 bases from V and 10 bases from J, with 11 bases between. This CDR3 has 13 residues. The CDR3 protein is CASSLRGGGKLFF. The CDR3 region has the DNA TGTGCCAGCAGTTTAAGGGGGGGGGGAAAACTGTTTTTT.

This clonotype was detected ten times or more. V and J are TRBV4-2 and TRBJ2-7; 7 bases map to TRBD1. The CDR3 sequence is 15 residues long. Germline V gives CDR1 LGHNA, CDR2 YNFKEQ. V lost 2 bases to trimming and J lost 2 bases; unmatched junction nucleotides: 6. For the CDR3, the DNA is TGTGCCAGCAGCCAACACACGGGACAGCCCTACGAGCAGTACTTC. Translation gives CASSQHTGQPYEQYF.

This clonotype was recorded many times. The V gene is TRBV20-1, the J gene TRBJ2-7; D not certain. The CDR3 loop spans 13 amino acids. V gave up 5 bases and J gave up 6 bases, with 17 bases separating them. Germline V gives CDR1 DFQATT, CDR2 SNEGSKA (reference sequence). CDR3 sequence (DNA): TGCAGTGCTGGGCCCCCGGGTGGCCGCGAGCAGTACTTC. Its translation is CSAGPPGGREQYF.

The J gene is TRBJ2-3, the V gene TRBV6-6; D assignment may be TRBD1 or TRBD2 (5 bases each). The CDR3 consists of 15 residues. The germline V gene has CDR1 MNHNY and CDR2 SVGAGI (reference sequence). Trimming pared 5 bases from V and 2 bases from J, leaving 14 bases between. CDR3 nucleotide sequence: TGTGCCAGCAGTAGTGGGGGAGACTACACAGATACGCAGTATTTT. It yields the protein CASSSGGDYTDTQYF.

A note on this clonotype: Being one base from a much bigger clone, this may be a read error. V gene TRBV7-9 combines with J gene TRBJ2-7; D possibly uses TRBD1 or TRBD2 (5 bases each). Germline values: CDR1 SEHNR, CDR2 FQNEAQ (reference sequence). The CDR3 contains 11 residues. CDR3: CARSWDGEQYF. In DNA, the CDR3 is TGTGCCCGCAGCTGGGACGGAGAGCAGTACTTC.

Regarding this clonotype: A single base separates this from a much larger clone, so it may be a read error. The chain has TRBV5-1 and TRBJ2-1; TRBD1 might be the D (5 bases). The germline gives CDR1 SGHRS, CDR2 YFSETQ. Trimming stripped 9 bases from V and 8 bases from J, with 24 bases between. CDR3 length: 15 amino acids. This CDR3 is CATTSGLSGYDEQFF. Here the CDR3 DNA reads TGCGCCACGACATCAGGGCTATCCGGATACGATGAGCAGTTCTTC.

The chain carries TRBV7-9 and TRBJ2-7, with no clear D. From germline, CDR1 is SEHNR and CDR2 FQNEAQ (reference sequence). This CDR3 is built from 14 residues. V was clipped by 1 base and J by 2 bases, with 9 bases between them. The DNA of the CDR3 is TGTGCCAGCAGCTTAGAGGGTAAAACCTACGAGCAGTACTTC. Its translation: CASSLEGKTYEQYF.

This clonotype was seen many times. This rearrangement joins TRBV2 to TRBJ1-1, with unresolved D. The germline V gene encodes CDR1 SNHLY and CDR2 FYNNEI. V lost 8 bases to trimming and J lost 1 base, with 8 bases between them. The CDR3 is made up of 12 amino acids. Here the CDR3 reads CASLETNTEAFF. The CDR3 nucleotides read TGTGCCAGCCTGGAAACGAACACTGAAGCTTTCTTT.

This clonotype came up once. A much larger clone is a single base away; this may be a read error. The chain uses TRBV5-6 and TRBJ2-7; 8 bases are a match to TRBD1. Trimming took 7 bases from V and 6 from J; bases not matched to a gene: 9. The germline V gene has CDR1 SGHDT and CDR2 YYEEEE. CDR3 length: 13 amino acids. CDR3 residues: CASGSGGRGEQYF. The DNA of the CDR3 is TGTGCCAGCGGCTCAGGGGGCAGAGGCGAGCAGTACTTC.

This clonotype occurred a few times. The V call is TRBV4-3, the J call TRBJ1-2; 8 bases match TRBD1. Germline values: CDR1 LGHNA, CDR2 YSLEER. J lost 4 bases, V lost 3 bases, and 4 bases had no gene match. The CDR3 totals 14 residues. This CDR3 reads CASSHEGTGYGYTF. The CDR3, as DNA: TGCGCCAGCAGCCATGAAGGGACAGGCTATGGCTACACCTTC.

This clonotype has just a few counts. The chain carries TRBV2 and TRBJ2-3; the D gene is possibly TRBD2 (6 bases). The CDR3 contains 17 residues. Germline CDR1 SNHLY, CDR2 FYNNEI. V was pared by 5 bases and J by 2 bases, with 20 bases between. The CDR3 nucleotides are TGTGCCAGCAGTCCTTTCCAGGGCGGGGAACACACAGATACGCAGTATTTT. Protein sequence: CASSPFQGGEHTDTQYF.

Only a few counts were recorded for this clonotype. The chain joins TRBV5-6 to TRBJ2-7; perhaps TRBD2 as D (5 bases). Looked up from germline, CDR1 is SGHDT and CDR2 is YYEEEE. The length of the CDR3 is 15 residues. The germline V and J ends were trimmed by 4 bases and 2 bases, with 16 bases remaining between them. The DNA for the CDR3 is TGTGCCAGCAGCACTTTCCAGCCTAGCCCCTACGAGCAGTACTTC. It encodes CASSTFQPSPYEQYF.

This clonotype occurred a few times. V and J are TRBV6-5 and TRBJ2-7, with 7 bases lining up with TRBD2. The length of the CDR3 is 14 residues. J was trimmed by 6 bases and V by 0 bases; bases with no gene match: 5. From germline, CDR1 is MNHEY and CDR2 SVGAGI. The CDR3 protein is CASSYSREGSEQYF. In DNA form, the CDR3 reads TGTGCCAGCAGTTACTCGAGGGAGGGGTCCGAGCAGTACTTC.

In its sample, this clonotype was seen many times. The J gene is TRBJ2-7, the V gene TRBV20-1; 8 bases agree with TRBD1. The CDR3 has 12 residues. Germline-derived CDR1 and CDR2 are DFQATT and SNEGSKA (reference sequence). Trimming removed 3 bases from V and 6 bases from J; junction bases left unmatched: 4. The CDR3 coding sequence is TGCAGTGCTAGGGACAGGGCCGCCGAGCAGTACTTC. Its protein product is CSARDRAAEQYF.

This clonotype was detected ten times or more. The chain has TRBV30 and TRBJ1-5; D remains unclear. Germline V CDR1 and CDR2: GTSNPN, SVGIG (reference sequence). Trimming cost V 2 bases and J 5 bases, with 10 bases left between them. The CDR3 loop spans 13 amino acids. CDR3 nucleotide sequence: TGTGCCTGGAGTTGGTCGGTTCATCAGCCCCAGCATTTT. Translated: CAWSWSVHQPQHF.

About this clonotype itself: This sequence may be a read error, since a much larger clone differs from it by one base. The CDR3 sequence is CASSGGVAGVYEQYF. The DNA for the CDR3 is TGTGCCAGTAGTGGCGGGGTAGCGGGAGTCTACGAGCAGTACTTC. The chain recombines TRBV19 with TRBJ2-7, with 9 bases fitting TRBD2. The CDR3 extends over 15 amino acids. Germline CDR1 reads LNHDA; CDR2 reads SQIVND (reference sequence). V lost 5 bases, J lost 3 bases, and 8 bases stayed unmatched. Drawing the rest from reference TRBV19 and TRBJ2-7, the complete variable domain is DGGITQSPKYLFRKEGQNVTLSCEQNLNHDAMYWYRQDPGQGLRLIYYSQIVNDFQKGDIAEGYSVSREKKESFPLTVTSAQKNPTAFYLCASSGGVAGVYEQYFGPGTRLTVT.

Ten or more counts support this clonotype. The V and J genes are TRBV7-2 and TRBJ2-5, with TRBD1 matching 7 bases. This CDR3 spans 15 amino acids. Per the germline V gene, CDR1 is SGHTA and CDR2 is FQGNSA. Trimming at V came to 4 bases and at J to 2 bases, leaving 7 bases not matched to a gene. CDR3 in amino acids: CASSSGGTAQETQYF. In nucleotides, the CDR3 is TGTGCCAGCAGCTCTGGTGGGACAGCACAAGAGACCCAGTACTTC. Together with reference TRBV7-2 and TRBJ2-5, the CDR3 gives the full variable domain: GAGVSQSPSNKVTEKGKDVELRCDPISGHTALYWYRQSLGQGLEFLIYFQGNSAPDKSGLPSDRFSAERTGGSVSTLTIQRTQQEDSAVYLCASSSGGTAQETQYFGPGTRLLVL.

Regarding this clonotype: This may arise from a read error, as a much more abundant clone is one base away. The chain carries TRBV5-1 and TRBJ2-7; 7 nucleotides align to TRBD2. The trim removed 4 bases at V and 5 bases at J, leaving 15 bases unmatched. CDR1 and CDR2 (germline): SGHRS, YFSETQ. This CDR3 is 16 amino acids long. CDR3 residues: CASSPLTAGILNEQYF. The CDR3 DNA reads as TGCGCCAGCAGCCCTCTGACAGCGGGAATCTTGAACGAGCAGTACTTC.

Note on this clonotype: This may be a read error, as it is one base from a much larger clone. The chain's CDR3 is CASSPSGFYNEQFF. CDR3 bases: TGTGCCAGCAGTCCCTCAGGGTTCTACAATGAGCAGTTCTTC. This rearrangement joins TRBV27 to TRBJ2-1, with TRBD1 as a possible D gene (5 bases). The germline V and J ends were trimmed by 5 bases and 3 bases, with 11 bases remaining between them. In germline, CDR1 is MNHEY, CDR2 SMNVEV (reference sequence). The CDR3 contains 14 residues.

The table lists this clonotype with many counts. The J gene is TRBJ2-7, the V gene TRBV5-1; no firm D call. Germline CDR1 SGHRS, CDR2 YFSETQ. This CDR3 has 14 amino acids. V lost 0 bases, J lost 5 bases, and 12 bases lay in between. The CDR3 DNA sequence: TGCGCCAGCAGCTTGGCTCAGGCCCCTGACGAGCAGTACTTC. Amino acid sequence: CASSLAQAPDEQYF.

This clonotype showed up many times. This sequence joins TRBV18 and TRBJ2-3; 9 bases are shared with TRBD2. Germline trimming cut 0 bases from V and 5 bases from J; bases unmatched to any gene: 6. This CDR3 spans 16 amino acids. In germline, CDR1 is KGHSH, CDR2 LQKENI. The CDR3 is CASSPPIAGERDTQYF. CDR3 DNA sequence: TGTGCCAGCTCACCACCGATAGCGGGAGAGAGAGATACGCAGTATTTT.